One and the same sample provided the 30 T cell receptor beta chains below, sequenced in a study of cytomegalovirus exposure and HLA in healthy donors. The primer mix had 60 Vbeta and 13 Jbeta primers. Profiled with immunoSEQ multiplex PCR; TCRdb holds only in-frame clones, not every one. Here the sample spans about 140,000 clones, roughly 75% being singletons. The sequenced sample was PBMCs. The source is a man aged 40-49 years in good health and CMV-seronegative.

The CDR3 nucleotides are TGTGCCAGCAGCAGAGGACTAGCGGCTAGCACAGATACGCAGTATTTT. As protein: CASSRGLAASTDTQYF. J is TRBJ2-3 and V is TRBV5-8, with 10 positions matching TRBD2. Germline V lookup: CDR1 SGHTS, CDR2 YDEGEE. Trimming removed 4 bases from V and 0 bases from J; junction bases left unmatched: 5. This CDR3 region has 16 residues.

The rearrangement links TRBV5-4 to TRBJ2-1; 9 bases are shared with TRBD1. This CDR3 comprises 14 residues. V was clipped by 4 bases and J by 10 bases; unmatched bases: 9. Per the germline V gene, CDR1 is SGHNT and CDR2 is YYREEE (reference sequence). The CDR3 DNA follows: TGTGCCAGCAGCCCGGGACAGGGCTTAGACGAGCAGTTCTTC. Translation gives CASSPGQGLDEQFF.

The V call is TRBV5-1, the J call TRBJ1-4; the D gene is possibly TRBD1 (6 bases). Germline V lookup: CDR1 SGHRS, CDR2 YFSETQ. The germline V and J ends were trimmed by 5 bases and 6 bases, with 14 bases remaining between them. This CDR3 is 14 amino acids long. CDR3 amino acids: CASRKQGQDEKLFF. The CDR3 DNA reads TGCGCCAGCAGGAAACAGGGTCAGGATGAAAAACTGTTTTTT.

The chain carries TRBV4-1 and TRBJ1-5; 9 bases fit TRBD1. Germline CDR1 and CDR2: MGHRA and YSYEKL. This CDR3 region has 16 residues. Trimming took 5 bases from V and 7 from J; bases not matched to a gene: 12. The CDR3 DNA reads TGCGCCAGCAGCAAAGGGGTCGGACAGGGGAACCAGCCCCAGCATTTT. Translation gives CASSKGVGQGNQPQHF.

The chain uses TRBV7-9 and TRBJ2-7; the D gene is possibly TRBD1 (5 bases). The CDR3 covers 14 residues. The germline V gene has CDR1 SEHNR and CDR2 FQNEAQ (reference sequence). Trimming took 2 bases from V and 2 from J, leaving 10 bases between them. For the CDR3, the DNA is TGTGCCAGCAGCTTACAGGGATCAGCCTACGAGCAGTACTTC. Its protein is CASSLQGSAYEQYF.

As regards this clone: Other DNA sequences in this sample translate to the same CDR3. This chain connects TRBV6-5 to TRBJ1-2; TRBD1 matches 10 bases. From germline, CDR1 is MNHEY and CDR2 SVGAGI. This CDR3 is 16 amino acids long. The trim removed 0 bases at V and 5 bases at J, leaving 6 bases unmatched. CDR3: CASSYSRTGGSYGYTF. As DNA, the CDR3 is TGTGCCAGCAGTTACTCGCGGACAGGGGGGTCGTATGGCTACACCTTC.

The chain joins TRBV6-5 to TRBJ1-1; a weak D match, TRBD1 (5 bases). Germline CDR1 MNHEY, CDR2 SVGAGI. V lost 6 bases and J 5 bases, leaving 19 bases between the germline ends. This CDR3 comprises 15 residues. CDR3 loop: CASSPRRQGWTEAFF. The CDR3 region has the DNA TGTGCCAGCAGCCCCCGACGTCAGGGCTGGACTGAAGCTTTCTTT.

This chain uses TRBV11-2 with TRBJ2-7; D might be TRBD2 (6 bases). The CDR3 is 17 amino acids. Trimming stripped 5 bases from V and 0 bases from J, with 20 bases between. The germline gives CDR1 SGHAT, CDR2 FQNNGV. CDR3 amino acids: CASSPPGVPIFSYEQYF. The DNA of the CDR3 is TGTGCCAGCAGCCCCCCGGGGGTCCCTATTTTCTCCTACGAGCAGTACTTC. Combining the CDR3 with reference TRBV11-2 and TRBJ2-7 gives the whole variable domain EAGVAQSPRYKIIEKRQSVAFWCNPISGHATLYWYQQILGQGPKLLIQFQNNGVVDDSQLPKDRFSAERLKGVDSTLKIQPAKLEDSAVYLCASSPPGVPIFSYEQYFGPGTRLTVT.

V and J are TRBV27 and TRBJ1-5; D is unresolved. The ends were cut back, 5 bases at V and 4 bases at J, with 9 bases in the middle. Germline V gives CDR1 MNHEY, CDR2 SMNVEV (reference sequence). This CDR3 has 13 amino acids. CDR3 in amino acids: CASSPRRNQPQHF. CDR3 DNA sequence: TGTGCCAGCAGTCCAAGGCGGAATCAGCCCCAGCATTTT.

The gene calls are TRBV11-3 and TRBJ1-1; no reliable D call. V was clipped by 0 bases and J by 0 bases, with 8 bases between them. The CDR3 totals 15 residues. Germline V lookup: CDR1 SGHNT, CDR2 YENEEA. The CDR3 DNA reads TGTGCCAGCAGCTTAGATTCAGGCCTGAACACTGAAGCTTTCTTT. Encoded protein: CASSLDSGLNTEAFF.

This sequence joins TRBV4-2 and TRBJ2-7; 9 bases map to TRBD1. The trim removed 2 bases at V and 3 bases at J, leaving 8 bases unmatched. CDR1 LGHNA and CDR2 YNFKEQ come from the germline V gene. This CDR3 spans 16 amino acids. DNA of the CDR3: TGTGCCAGCAGCCAAACAGGGGGCTTTGCGGGCTACGAGCAGTACTTC. Its translation is CASSQTGGFAGYEQYF.

The gene calls are TRBV15 and TRBJ2-3; a possible D gene is TRBD2 (5 bases). Deletions cut 1 base from V and 4 bases from J, with 6 bases between. This CDR3 has 13 amino acids. Germline CDR1 is LNHNV and CDR2 is YYDKDF (reference sequence). CDR3 amino acids: CATSRAGSDTQYF. DNA for the CDR3: TGTGCCACCAGCAGAGCGGGGTCAGATACGCAGTATTTT. The whole variable domain, remainder taken from reference TRBV15 and TRBJ2-3, is DAMVIQNPRYQVTQFGKPVTLSCSQTLNHNVMYWYQQKSSQAPKLLFHYYDKDFNNEADTPDNFQSRRPNTSFCFLDIRSPGLGDTAMYLCATSRAGSDTQYFGPGTRLTVL.

This chain joins TRBV5-1 and TRBJ2-2; 8 bases fit TRBD1. CDR1 is SGHRS, CDR2 YFSETQ, per germline. The CDR3 is made up of 18 amino acids. Germline trimming cut 0 bases from V and 3 bases from J; bases unmatched to any gene: 10. CDR3 sequence reads: CASSLAIGTGLYTGELFF. The CDR3 DNA reads TGCGCCAGCAGCTTGGCCATCGGGACAGGCCTCTACACCGGGGAGCTGTTTTTT.

This chain joins TRBV5-1 and TRBJ2-3; TRBD2 agrees at 9 bases. CDR3 length equals 15 residues. J was trimmed by 12 bases and V by 4 bases; bases with no gene match: 15. CDR1 is SGHRS, CDR2 YFSETQ, per germline. The CDR3 region is CASSSGGLAGRRQYF. The CDR3 region has the DNA TGCGCCAGCAGCAGTGGAGGGCTAGCGGGGCGACGACAGTATTTT.

This clone was observed a few times. Here the CDR3 DNA reads TGTGCCAGCAGCTTAGATCCAGGTTCCTACGAGCAGTACTTC. It codes for CASSLDPGSYEQYF. This chain joins TRBV11-2 and TRBJ2-7; D ambiguous. V lost 0 bases, J lost 1 base, and 7 bases lay in between. From germline, CDR1 is SGHAT and CDR2 FQNNGV. This CDR3 is built from 14 residues.

This clone has only a few counts. This chain connects TRBV6-5 to TRBJ1-2; 9 nucleotides align to TRBD1. J was trimmed by 8 bases and V by 4 bases; bases with no gene match: 8. Germline values: CDR1 MNHEY, CDR2 SVGAGI. The CDR3 totals 14 residues. The CDR3, as DNA: TGTGCCAGCAGTTTGACAGGGGGGGTGAACGGCTACACCTTC. As protein: CASSLTGGVNGYTF.

The chain joins TRBV11-2 to TRBJ1-4; a possible D gene is TRBD1 (6 bases). The V gene's germline CDR1 is SGHAT and CDR2 FQNNGV. V was shortened by 3 bases and J by 4 bases, with 15 bases between the two germline ends. The CDR3 covers 16 residues. CDR3 residues: CASSFPGEGDNEKLFF. CDR3 sequence (DNA): TGTGCCAGCAGCTTCCCGGGGGAGGGGGATAATGAAAAACTGTTTTTT.

The rearrangement uses TRBV6-5 and TRBJ2-7; D perhaps matches TRBD1 (5 bases). Trimming shortened V by 6 bases and J by 3 bases, and 12 bases separated the two germline ends. Germline assignment: CDR1 MNHEY and CDR2 SVGAGI. The CDR3 spans 13 residues. CDR3 sequence: CASRPTGSYEQYF. The CDR3, as DNA: TGTGCCAGCAGGCCTACAGGTAGCTACGAGCAGTACTTC.

This clone has only one observation. The chain carries TRBV7-9 and TRBJ2-6; a possible D gene is TRBD1 (5 bases). There are 15 residues in the CDR3. V was trimmed by 2 bases and J by 2 bases, leaving 7 bases between them. CDR1 SEHNR and CDR2 FQNEAQ come from the germline V gene (reference sequence). CDR3 sequence (DNA): TGTGCCAGCAGCTTAAGGGGAACTGGGGCCAACGTCCTGACTTTC. As protein: CASSLRGTGANVLTF.

CDR3 amino acids: CASSFFPAGLGETQYF. The CDR3 DNA sequence: TGCGCCAGCAGCTTTTTCCCAGCGGGACTGGGGGAGACCCAGTACTTC. The chain has TRBV5-1 and TRBJ2-5; 7 positions match TRBD2. The CDR3 is made up of 16 amino acids. V lost 2 bases and J lost 5; bases outside the gene matches: 12. Germline CDR1 SGHRS, CDR2 YFSETQ. Filled out from reference TRBV5-1 and TRBJ2-5, the complete variable domain reads KAGVTQTPRYLIKTRGQQVTLSCSPISGHRSVSWYQQTPGQGLQFLFEYFSETQRNKGNFPGRFSGRQFSNSRSEMNVSTLELGDSALYLCASSFFPAGLGETQYFGPGTRLLVL.

This chain's CDR3 is CASSPQGTSGGSYEQYF. For the CDR3, the DNA is TGTGCCAGCAGCCCTCAGGGGACTAGCGGGGGATCCTACGAGCAGTACTTC. This chain uses TRBV4-2 with TRBJ2-7; 14 bases line up with TRBD2. Germline trimming cut 4 bases from V and 1 base from J; bases unmatched to any gene: 6. CDR1 and CDR2 from the germline V gene are LGHNA and YNFKEQ. The CDR3 runs 17 residues.

In this sample, this clone turned up a few times. J is TRBJ1-2 and V is TRBV7-2; 9 nucleotides agree with TRBD1. Germline CDR1 reads SGHTA; CDR2 reads FQGNSA. The CDR3 length is 13 residues. Trimming removed 4 bases from V and 8 bases from J; junction bases left unmatched: 5. CDR3 loop: CASSSTGGRGYTF. The CDR3 coding sequence is TGTGCCAGCAGCTCCACAGGGGGCCGGGGCTACACCTTC.

The J gene is TRBJ2-3, the V gene TRBV4-1; tentatively, D is TRBD2 (6 bases). Germline CDR1 and CDR2: MGHRA and YSYEKL. Trimming cost V 5 bases and J 0 bases, with 9 bases left between them. The CDR3 has 14 amino acids. The CDR3 DNA follows: TGCGCCAGCAGCTATGCGGGGAGCACAGATACGCAGTATTTT. It codes for CASSYAGSTDTQYF.

This clone has only a few counts. This chain links TRBV19 with TRBJ1-1; 7 nucleotides align to TRBD1. The CDR3 runs to 16 residues. Germline V gives CDR1 LNHDA, CDR2 SQIVND (reference sequence). With 6 bases clipped from V and 0 bases from J, the junction kept 10 bases outside the gene matches. The CDR3 sequence: CASSTGTAYLNTEAFF. The CDR3 coding sequence is TGTGCCAGTAGCACCGGGACAGCCTATCTGAACACTGAAGCTTTCTTT.

This rearrangement joins TRBV6-1 to TRBJ2-7; D not certain. V lost 5 bases and J 3 bases, leaving 14 bases between the germline ends. Germline V gives CDR1 MNHNS, CDR2 SASEGT. The CDR3 loop spans 14 amino acids. CDR3 residues: CASSTLRFDYEQYF. CDR3 DNA: TGTGCCAGCAGTACCCTGAGGTTCGACTACGAGCAGTACTTC.

As regards this clone: This sample also contains other DNA sequences that code for the same CDR3. The CDR3 reads CSVEGGTGSRRDTEAFF. The CDR3 DNA reads as TGCAGCGTTGAGGGAGGGACAGGGTCCCGGAGGGATACTGAAGCTTTCTTT. The chain joins TRBV29-1 to TRBJ1-1; TRBD1 matches 9 bases. Germline-derived CDR1 and CDR2 are SQVTM and ANQGSEA. This CDR3 is built from 17 residues. V dropped 3 bases and J dropped 5; count of bases not matched to a gene: 16.

CDR3 sequence (DNA): TGTGCCAGCAGCCCCGGGGGGGCGCGTGAGCAGTTCTTC. Translating it yields CASSPGGAREQFF. The V gene is TRBV5-4, the J gene TRBJ2-1; 8 nucleotides line up with TRBD2. CDR3 length: 13 amino acids. Germline trimming cut 4 bases from V and 9 bases from J; bases unmatched to any gene: 6. Germline CDR1 SGHNT, CDR2 YYREEE (reference sequence).

The V and J genes are TRBV7-9 and TRBJ1-2; D is perhaps TRBD1 (5 bases). Trimming took off 5 bases at V and 2 bases at J, with 21 bases between the two ends. Germline CDR1 SEHNR, CDR2 FQNEAQ (reference sequence). This CDR3 region has 17 residues. The CDR3 DNA reads TGTGCCAGCAGCCCGTTGGTTGGATCCAGGGCGAACTATGGCTACACCTTC. It translates to CASSPLVGSRANYGYTF.

The V call is TRBV11-2, the J call TRBJ2-7; the match to TRBD1 covers 9 bases. This CDR3 is 15 amino acids long. Germline V gene sequence: CDR1 SGHAT, CDR2 FQNNGV. V shed 5 bases, J shed 2 bases, and the junction held 7 bases outside the gene matches. The CDR3 DNA reads as TGTGCCAGCAGCGATTGGACAGGGGACCCCTACGAGCAGTACTTC. It codes for CASSDWTGDPYEQYF.

This clone was picked up one time. The CDR3 DNA reads TGTGCCAGCAGCTCCTTACAGGGGGCGGGGCAGTACTTC. Translation: CASSSLQGAGQYF. J is TRBJ2-7 and V is TRBV5-6, with TRBD1 matching over 9 bases. Germline V gene data show CDR1 as SGHDT and CDR2 as YYEEEE. J gave up 9 bases and V 3 bases, and 7 bases lay outside the gene matches. This CDR3 region has 13 residues.